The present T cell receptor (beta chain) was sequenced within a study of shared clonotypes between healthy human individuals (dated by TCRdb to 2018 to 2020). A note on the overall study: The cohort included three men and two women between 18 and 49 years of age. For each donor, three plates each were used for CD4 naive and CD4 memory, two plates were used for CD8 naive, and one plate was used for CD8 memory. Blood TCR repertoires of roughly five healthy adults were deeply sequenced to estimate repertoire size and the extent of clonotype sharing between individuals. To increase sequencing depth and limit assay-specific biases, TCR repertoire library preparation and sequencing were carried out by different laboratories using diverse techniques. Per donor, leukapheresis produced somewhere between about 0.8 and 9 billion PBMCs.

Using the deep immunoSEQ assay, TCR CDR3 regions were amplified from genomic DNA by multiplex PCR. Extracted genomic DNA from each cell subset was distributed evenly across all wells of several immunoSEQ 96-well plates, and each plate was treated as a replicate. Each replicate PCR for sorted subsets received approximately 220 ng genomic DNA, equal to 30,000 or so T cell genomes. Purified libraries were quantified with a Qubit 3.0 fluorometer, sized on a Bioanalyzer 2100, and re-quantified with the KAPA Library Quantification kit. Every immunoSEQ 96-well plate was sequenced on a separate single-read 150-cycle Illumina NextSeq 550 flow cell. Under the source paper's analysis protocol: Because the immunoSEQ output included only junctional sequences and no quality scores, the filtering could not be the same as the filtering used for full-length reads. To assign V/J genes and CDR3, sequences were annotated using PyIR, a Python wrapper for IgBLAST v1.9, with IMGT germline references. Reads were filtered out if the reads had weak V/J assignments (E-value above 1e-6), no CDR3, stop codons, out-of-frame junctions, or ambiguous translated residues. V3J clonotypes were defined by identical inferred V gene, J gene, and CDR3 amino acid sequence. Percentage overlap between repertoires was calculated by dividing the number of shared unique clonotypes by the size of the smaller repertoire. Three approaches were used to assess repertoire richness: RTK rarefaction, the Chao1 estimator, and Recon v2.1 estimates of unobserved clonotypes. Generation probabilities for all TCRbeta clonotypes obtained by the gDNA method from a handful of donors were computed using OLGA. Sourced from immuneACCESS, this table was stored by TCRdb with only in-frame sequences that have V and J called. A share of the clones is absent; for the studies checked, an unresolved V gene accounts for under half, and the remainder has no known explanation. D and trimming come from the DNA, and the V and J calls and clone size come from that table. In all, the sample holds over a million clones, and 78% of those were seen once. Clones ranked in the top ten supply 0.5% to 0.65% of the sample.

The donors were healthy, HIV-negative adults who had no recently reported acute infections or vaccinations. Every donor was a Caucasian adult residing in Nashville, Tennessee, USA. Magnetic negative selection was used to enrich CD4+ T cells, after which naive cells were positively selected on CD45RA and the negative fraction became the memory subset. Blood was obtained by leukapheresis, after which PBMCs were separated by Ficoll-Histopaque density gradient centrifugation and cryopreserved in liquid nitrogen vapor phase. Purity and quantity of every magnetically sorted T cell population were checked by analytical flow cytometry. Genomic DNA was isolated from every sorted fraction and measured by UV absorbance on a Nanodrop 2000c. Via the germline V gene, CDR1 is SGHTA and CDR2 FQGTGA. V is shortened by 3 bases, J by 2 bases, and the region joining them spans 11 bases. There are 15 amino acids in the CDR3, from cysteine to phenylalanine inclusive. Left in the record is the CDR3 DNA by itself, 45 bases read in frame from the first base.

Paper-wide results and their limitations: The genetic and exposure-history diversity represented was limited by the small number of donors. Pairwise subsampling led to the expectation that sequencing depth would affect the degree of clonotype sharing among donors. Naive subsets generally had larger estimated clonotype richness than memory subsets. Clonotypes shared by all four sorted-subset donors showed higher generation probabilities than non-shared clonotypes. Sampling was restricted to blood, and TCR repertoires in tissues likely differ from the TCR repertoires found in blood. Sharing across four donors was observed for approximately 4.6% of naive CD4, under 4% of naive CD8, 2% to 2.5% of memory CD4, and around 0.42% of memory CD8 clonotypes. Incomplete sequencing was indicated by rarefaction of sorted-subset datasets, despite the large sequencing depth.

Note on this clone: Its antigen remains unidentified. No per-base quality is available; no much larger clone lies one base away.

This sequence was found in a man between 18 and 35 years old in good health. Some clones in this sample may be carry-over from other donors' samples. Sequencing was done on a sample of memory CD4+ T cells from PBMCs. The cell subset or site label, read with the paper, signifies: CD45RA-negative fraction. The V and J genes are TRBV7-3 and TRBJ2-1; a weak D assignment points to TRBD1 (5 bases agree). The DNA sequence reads TGTGCCAGCAGCTTGACAGTGTCGGCCTACAATGAGCAGTTCTTC. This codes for CASSLTVSAYNEQFF. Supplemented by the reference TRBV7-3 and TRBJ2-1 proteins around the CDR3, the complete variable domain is GAGVSQTPSNKVTEKGKYVELRCDPISGHTALYWYRQSLGQGPEFLIYFQGTGAADDSGLPNDRFFAVRPEGSVSTLKIQRTERGDSAVYLCASSLTVSAYNEQFFGPGTRLTVL.